This T cell receptor (beta chain) was documented in a study of early T cells in non-severe SARS-CoV-2 infection. At the level of the study: The study sequenced bulk RNA from unsorted whole blood, with chains unpaired.

CDR3 length: 15 residues. Germline V lookup: CDR1 MNHNS, CDR2 SASEGT. V lost 2 bases to trimming and J lost 7 bases, with 18 bases between them. Individual cDNA molecules were tagged with unique molecular identifiers. TCRdb analysed the 5' RACE reads with MiXCR anew, one entry per CDR3 protein. The sample contains approximately 80,000 distinct CDR3 sequences, about 11% of which appear only once. The table lists this clonotype with a few counts. The sequencing here drew on whole blood, taken at baseline. This chain connects TRBV6-1 to TRBJ2-7; tentative D call: TRBD2 (6 bases). The sequence was collected from an adult who was a healthcare worker with PCR-confirmed SARS-CoV-2 infection or an uninfected control (not recorded which). CDR3 DNA: TGTGCCAGCAGTGAATTGAGGGGAAAGACTAGTGAGCAGTACTTC. This codes for CASSELRGKTSEQYF.